This is a list of T cell receptor beta chains from one sample in a study of T cell changes during pregnancy in multiple sclerosis. The data were produced by immunoSEQ multiplex PCR, yet TCRdb's version contains in-frame clones alone and is incomplete. The table shows about 35,000 clones, with about 92% occurring only once. The material sequenced was CD4+ T cells from peripheral blood mononuclear cells, taken after pregnancy. The receptors derive from a female donor in good health, enrolled as a control in a pregnancy study. Both conserved end residues are part of each CDR3. A D gene is named only where the DNA matches it firmly. Rows give clone size only sometimes, using once, few, many, or a class for an expanded clone.

clone_size	j_call	v_call	d_call	cdr3_aa	cdr3_nt
-	TRBJ2-1	TRBV5-1	-	CASSLGGGGSYNEQFF	TGCGCCAGCAGCTTGGGGGGAGGGGGCTCCTACAATGAGCAGTTCTTC
-	TRBJ2-5	TRBV7-9	TRBD2	CASRFTSGGSETQYF	TGTGCCAGCAGGTTCACTAGCGGGGGAAGCGAGACCCAGTACTTC
-	TRBJ2-2	TRBV7-6	TRBD2	CASSPGTRGTGELFF	TGTGCCAGCAGCCCCGGGACTAGAGGCACCGGGGAGCTGTTTTTT
-	TRBJ2-1	TRBV28	-	CASSREIRADEQFF	TGTGCCAGCAGTCGGGAGATTAGGGCCGATGAGCAGTTCTTC
-	TRBJ2-1	TRBV4-1	-	CASSQEVPGMNEQFF	TGCGCCAGCAGCCAAGAGGTTCCGGGAATGAATGAGCAGTTCTTC
-	TRBJ1-4	TRBV18	-	CASSPDRPNEKLFF	TGTGCCAGCTCACCCGACAGACCTAATGAAAAACTGTTTTTT
-	TRBJ2-7	TRBV6-5	-	CASSYSRVGGEQYF	TGTGCCAGCAGTTACTCGAGGGTGGGAGGCGAGCAGTACTTC
-	TRBJ1-2	TRBV28	-	CASSPSLRPPGDGYTF	TGTGCCAGCAGTCCCTCCTTGAGACCGCCCGGGGATGGCTACACCTTC
-	TRBJ2-7	TRBV14	TRBD2	CASSLGGTLSYEQYF	TGTGCCAGCAGCCTCGGGGGGACCCTCTCCTACGAGCAGTACTTC
-	TRBJ1-4	TRBV6-5	-	CASSWGVGTNEKLFF	TGTGCCAGCAGTTGGGGGGTTGGGACTAATGAAAAACTGTTTTTT
-	TRBJ2-5	TRBV27	-	CASSFNGGRETQYF	TGTGCCAGCAGTTTCAACGGAGGGAGAGAGACCCAGTACTTC
-	TRBJ2-7	TRBV7-9	TRBD1	CASTDLLPTGGSYEQYF	TGTGCCAGCACTGACCTTCTCCCGACAGGGGGGTCCTACGAGCAGTACTTC
-	TRBJ2-3	TRBV27	TRBD2	CASSFGGRLASSDTQYF	TGTGCCAGCAGTTTCGGGGGGAGACTAGCATCGTCAGATACGCAGTATTTT
-	TRBJ2-7	TRBV7-2	TRBD1	CASSLAFPGQGALRLYEQYF	TGTGCCAGCAGCTTAGCCTTCCCGGGACAGGGGGCGCTTAGACTCTACGAGCAGTACTTC
-	TRBJ2-2	TRBV9	TRBD1	CASSADRGLIGELFF	TGTGCCAGCAGCGCCGACAGGGGATTAATCGGGGAGCTGTTTTTT
-	TRBJ2-3	TRBV7-6	TRBD2	CASSLLGGLAGGAQEQYF	TGTGCCAGCAGCTTATTAGGTGGACTAGCGGGAGGGGCCCAGGAGCAGTATTTT
few	TRBJ1-5	TRBV28	-	CASSPRGGEEQPQHF	TGTGCCAGCAGTCCGAGGGGAGGCGAGGAACAGCCCCAGCATTTT
-	TRBJ1-1	TRBV27	TRBD1	CASTRGTEAFF	TGTGCCAGCACCAGGGGGACTGAAGCTTTCTTT
once	TRBJ2-3	TRBV9	TRBD1	CASSPGTGRTDTQYF	TGTGCCAGCAGCCCTGGGACAGGTCGCACAGATACGCAGTATTTT
-	TRBJ2-6	TRBV18	TRBD1	CASSPLIRGTGANVLTF	TGTGCCAGCTCACCGTTAATCAGGGGGACTGGGGCCAACGTCCTGACTTTC
-	TRBJ1-5	TRBV5-1	TRBD1	CASSWGGQGSQPQHF	TGCGCCAGCAGCTGGGGGGGACAGGGGAGTCAGCCCCAGCATTTT
-	TRBJ1-1	TRBV19	TRBD1	CASTQQTGLSTEAFF	TGTGCCAGTACCCAACAGACAGGGCTATCGACTGAAGCTTTCTTT
-	TRBJ2-7	TRBV5-1	TRBD1	CASSELTGGPYEQYF	TGCGCCAGCAGCGAATTGACAGGGGGCCCCTACGAGCAGTACTTC
-	TRBJ2-7	TRBV5-1	TRBD2	CASSLDGTTREQYF	TGCGCCAGCAGCTTGGATGGGACTACCCGCGAGCAGTACTTC
-	TRBJ1-6	TRBV15	-	CATSGPQGLNSPLHF	TGTGCCACCAGCGGCCCCCAGGGTTTGAATTCACCCCTCCACTTT
-	TRBJ2-1	TRBV18	TRBD2	CASLERLAANEQFF	TGTGCCAGCTTGGAGAGACTAGCGGCAAATGAGCAGTTCTTC
-	TRBJ2-3	TRBV29-1	TRBD1	CSVGSRVQGASTDTQYF	TGCAGCGTTGGTTCTAGGGTACAGGGGGCTTCCACAGATACGCAGTATTTT
-	TRBJ2-7	TRBV7-2	TRBD1	CASSPGQGYEQYF	TGTGCCAGTTCCCCGGGACAGGGCTACGAGCAGTACTTC
-	TRBJ2-3	TRBV7-9	-	CASSLAITSLATDTQYF	TGTGCCAGCAGCTTAGCGATCACCTCCTTAGCCACAGATACGCAGTATTTT
once	TRBJ2-3	TRBV18	TRBD2	CASSPTSGNTDTQYF	TGTGCCAGCTCACCAACTAGCGGCAACACAGATACGCAGTATTTT
few	TRBJ1-5	TRBV9	-	CASTPGKDLGNQPQHF	TGTGCCAGCACTCCGGGGAAGGACCTCGGCAATCAGCCCCAGCATTTT
-	TRBJ1-3	TRBV5-1	-	CASSSIQGYSGNTIYF	TGCGCCAGCAGCTCAATACAGGGTTACTCTGGAAACACCATATATTTT
-	TRBJ1-4	TRBV7-9	TRBD1	CASSNSEGQFNEKLFF	TGTGCCAGCAGTAATAGTGAGGGACAGTTTAATGAAAAACTGTTTTTT
-	TRBJ2-3	TRBV11-2	-	CASSPQRGTDTQYF	TGTGCCAGCAGTCCGCAGCGCGGCACAGATACGCAGTATTTT
-	TRBJ2-7	TRBV27	TRBD2	CASSQAGWLAGVEQYF	TGTGCCAGCAGCCAAGCGGGGTGGCTAGCGGGAGTCGAGCAGTACTTC
once	TRBJ2-5	TRBV25-1	TRBD2	CASSEYGGGRETQYF	TGTGCCAGCAGTGAATACGGGGGAGGGAGAGAGACCCAGTACTTC
-	TRBJ2-7	TRBV9	-	CASQAGWGYEQYF	TGTGCCAGCCAAGCAGGGTGGGGCTACGAGCAGTACTTC
-	TRBJ2-1	TRBV6-4	-	CASSEGTDYNEQFF	TGTGCCAGCAGTGAAGGGACTGACTACAATGAGCAGTTCTTC
-	TRBJ2-7	TRBV5-4	TRBD2	CASSDNSGTSGAEQYF	TGTGCCAGCAGCGATAACTCCGGGACTAGCGGTGCCGAGCAGTACTTC
-	TRBJ1-4	TRBV29-1	TRBD1	CSVQGAVGEKLFF	TGCAGCGTCCAGGGGGCGGTGGGGGAAAAACTGTTTTTT
-	TRBJ1-1	TRBV18	TRBD1	CASSPLTGGTEAFF	TGTGCCAGCTCACCACTCACAGGGGGCACTGAAGCTTTCTTT
-	TRBJ1-1	TRBV6-5	-	CASIVRVGNTEAFF	TGTGCCAGCATCGTACGGGTCGGGAACACTGAAGCTTTCTTT
once	TRBJ2-7	TRBV4-3	-	CASSQGGGRGGSYEQYF	TGCGCCAGCAGCCAAGGGGGCGGAAGGGGGGGTTCCTACGAGCAGTACTTC
-	TRBJ1-2	TRBV11-2	TRBD1	CASSVGNRGYEYGYTF	TGTGCCAGCAGCGTAGGCAACAGGGGGTATGAGTATGGCTACACCTTC
once	TRBJ2-2	TRBV7-2	-	CASSLARWRGPLTGELFF	TGTGCCAGCAGCTTAGCGCGATGGAGGGGGCCCCTCACCGGGGAGCTGTTTTTT
-	TRBJ1-3	TRBV5-1	-	CASSFSAFGGSGNTIYF	TGCGCCAGCAGCTTTTCCGCCTTCGGGGGCTCTGGAAACACCATATATTTT
few	TRBJ1-6	TRBV14	-	CASSSGQYNSPLHF	TGTGCCAGCAGTTCGGGACAATATAATTCACCCCTCCACTTT
-	TRBJ1-4	TRBV19	-	CASMAGLRTNEKLFF	TGTGCCAGTATGGCCGGGTTGAGAACTAATGAAAAACTGTTTTTT
-	TRBJ2-2	TRBV7-9	TRBD1	CASNNRGSSSTGELFF	TGTGCCAGCAACAACAGGGGGTCATCAAGCACCGGGGAGCTGTTTTTT
-	TRBJ2-1	TRBV7-2	-	CASTETSGPTYNEQFF	TGTGCCAGCACCGAAACCAGCGGTCCAACCTACAATGAGCAGTTCTTC
-	TRBJ2-2	TRBV28	TRBD2	CASTGTSGRNANTGELFF	TGTGCCAGCACCGGGACTAGCGGGAGAAACGCGAACACCGGGGAGCTGTTTTTT
-	TRBJ1-5	TRBV6-5	TRBD1	CASRGRGRNQPQHF	TGTGCCAGCAGGGGCAGGGGGAGAAATCAGCCCCAGCATTTT
once	TRBJ2-2	TRBV4-3	TRBD2	CASSQASTGTRGWTGELFF	TGCGCCAGCAGCCAAGCGTCCACCGGGACTAGGGGTTGGACCGGGGAGCTGTTTTTT
-	TRBJ2-3	TRBV7-3	-	CASSRGGEDTQYF	TGTGCCAGCAGTAGGGGGGGGGAAGATACGCAGTATTTT